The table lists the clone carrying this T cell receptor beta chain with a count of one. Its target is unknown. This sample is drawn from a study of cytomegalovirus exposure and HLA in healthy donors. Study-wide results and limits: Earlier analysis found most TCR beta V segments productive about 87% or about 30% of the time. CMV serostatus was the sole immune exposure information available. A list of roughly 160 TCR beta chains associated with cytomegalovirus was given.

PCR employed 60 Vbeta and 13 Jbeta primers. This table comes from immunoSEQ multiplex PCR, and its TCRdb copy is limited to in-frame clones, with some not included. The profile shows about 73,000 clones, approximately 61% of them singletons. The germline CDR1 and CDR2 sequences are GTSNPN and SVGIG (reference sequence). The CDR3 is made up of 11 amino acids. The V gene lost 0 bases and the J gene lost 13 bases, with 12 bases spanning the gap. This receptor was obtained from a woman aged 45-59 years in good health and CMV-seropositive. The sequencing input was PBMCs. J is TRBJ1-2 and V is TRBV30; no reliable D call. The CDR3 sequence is CAWSVGLSSTF. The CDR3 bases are TGTGCCTGGAGTGTGGGCCTCTCTTCCACCTTC.